What follows are 5 T cell receptor beta chains derived from one specimen sequenced in a study of blood T cells in healthy people across ages. Next came a second PCR, run for roughly 6 to 11 cycles, which used a sample-barcoded 5' primer along with a J-beta primer mix. MiXCR, run by TCRdb on the 5' RACE reads, gives a single entry per CDR3 protein. The table has around 2 million distinct CDR3 sequences, around 40% seen once; the top ten hold about 23%. The sequencing sample was made of blood. Source of these receptors: a human donor in good health.

Note on this clonotype: The conserved phenylalanine or tryptophan is not found at the CDR3 terminus, so this likely reflects a read error. The rearrangement uses TRBV12-3 or TRBV12-4 and TRBJ2-1; D possibly corresponds to TRBD2 (7 bases). The CDR3 sequence is 16 residues long. Trimming shortened V by 7 bases and J by 5 bases, and 21 bases separated the two germline ends. The CDR3 sequence: CASTLGGGLYHNEQFL. CDR3 bases: TGTGCCAGCACCCTGGGAGGGGGACTCTATCACAATGAGCAGTTCTTA.

This clonotype came up a few times. The rearrangement joins TRBV4-1 to TRBJ2-1, with 7 bases that match TRBD1. The J segment lost 8 bases and the V segment lost 1 base, leaving 8 bases of the junction unmatched. Germline V gene sequence: CDR1 MGHRA, CDR2 YSYEKL. The CDR3 is 15 residues long. In DNA, the CDR3 is TGCGCCAGCAGCCAAGGAAGGGGGCCTGTATATGAGCAGTTCTTC. It encodes CASSQGRGPVYEQFF.

The CDR3 sequence is CASSLNSPGMYGYTF. The DNA for the CDR3 is TGCGCCAGCAGCCTCAACTCTCCAGGGATGTATGGCTACACCTTC. This chain uses TRBV5-1 with TRBJ1-2; D perhaps matches TRBD1 (5 bases). V lost 4 bases and J 5 bases, leaving 18 bases between the germline ends. The germline V gene has CDR1 SGHRS and CDR2 YFSETQ. This CDR3 has 15 residues.

The CDR3 region has the DNA TGCAGTGCTAGCGGGGGGGCTGGCCGCACAGATACGCAGTATTTT. Its translation: CSASGGAGRTDTQYF. This chain uses TRBV20-1 with TRBJ2-3; 8 nucleotides agree with TRBD2. Germline trimming cut 3 bases from V and 1 base from J; bases unmatched to any gene: 6. CDR3 length: 15 amino acids. The germline V gene has CDR1 DFQATT and CDR2 SNEGSKA (reference sequence).

The chain uses TRBV30 and TRBJ2-1, with D possibly matching TRBD2 (7 bases). With 4 bases removed from V and 1 base from J, the gap between germline ends came to 11 bases. The CDR3 is 14 amino acids. Germline assignment: CDR1 GTSNPN and CDR2 SVGIG (reference sequence). The CDR3 is CAWTGGASYNEQFF. The CDR3 nucleotides read TGTGCCTGGACTGGGGGGGCTTCCTACAATGAGCAGTTCTTC. The complete variable domain, with remaining parts taken from reference TRBV30 and TRBJ2-1, reads SQTIHQWPATLVQPVGSPLSLECTVEGTSNPNLYWYRQAAGRGLQLLFYSVGIGQISSEVPQNLSASRPQDRQFILSSKKLLLSDSGFYLCAWTGGASYNEQFFGPGTRLTVL.